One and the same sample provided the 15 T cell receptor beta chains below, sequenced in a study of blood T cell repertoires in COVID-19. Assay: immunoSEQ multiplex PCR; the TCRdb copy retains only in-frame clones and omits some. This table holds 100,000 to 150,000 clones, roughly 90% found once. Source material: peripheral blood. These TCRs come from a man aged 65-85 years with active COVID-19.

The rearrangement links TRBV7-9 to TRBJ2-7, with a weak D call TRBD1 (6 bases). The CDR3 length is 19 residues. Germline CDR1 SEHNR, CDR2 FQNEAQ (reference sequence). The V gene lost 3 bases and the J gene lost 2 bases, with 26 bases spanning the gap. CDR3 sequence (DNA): TGTGCCAGCAGCTTCCACAGGGTAACTGTAGCTGACGCTACCTACGAGCAGTACTTC. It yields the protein CASSFHRVTVADATYEQYF.

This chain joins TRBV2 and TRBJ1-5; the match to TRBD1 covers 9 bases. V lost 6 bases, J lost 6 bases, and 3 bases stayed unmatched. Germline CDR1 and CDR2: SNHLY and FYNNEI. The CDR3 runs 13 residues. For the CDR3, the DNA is TGTGCCAGCAGGACAGGGGGAGGTCAGCCCCAGCATTTT. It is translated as CASRTGGGQPQHF.

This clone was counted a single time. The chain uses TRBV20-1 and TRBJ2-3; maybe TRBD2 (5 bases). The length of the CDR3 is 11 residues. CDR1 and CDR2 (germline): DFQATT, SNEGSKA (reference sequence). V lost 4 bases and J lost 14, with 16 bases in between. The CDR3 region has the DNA TGCAGTGCTAAAGGACCGGGAAAGTCGTATTTT. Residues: CSAKGPGKSYF.

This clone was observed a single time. The CDR3 DNA sequence: TGTGCCAGCAGCTTAGCGCTGGGCGGGAGTCAAGCCGAGCAGTACTTC. Encoded protein: CASSLALGGSQAEQYF. V is TRBV7-2 and J is TRBJ2-7, with 7 bases aligning to TRBD2. This CDR3 is built from 16 residues. Germline values: CDR1 SGHTA, CDR2 FQGNSA. V dropped 0 bases and J dropped 6; count of bases not matched to a gene: 11.

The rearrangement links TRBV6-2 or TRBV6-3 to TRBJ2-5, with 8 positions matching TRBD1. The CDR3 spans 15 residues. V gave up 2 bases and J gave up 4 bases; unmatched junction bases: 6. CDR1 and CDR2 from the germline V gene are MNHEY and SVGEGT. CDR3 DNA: TGTGCCAGCAGTTACAGGGCAGGGGGCGTAGAGACCCAGTACTTC. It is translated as CASSYRAGGVETQYF.

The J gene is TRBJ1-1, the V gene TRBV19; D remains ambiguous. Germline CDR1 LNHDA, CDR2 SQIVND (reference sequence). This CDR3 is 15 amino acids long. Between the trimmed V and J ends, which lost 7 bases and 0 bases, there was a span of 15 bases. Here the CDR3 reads CASTQGRRMNTEAFF. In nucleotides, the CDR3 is TGTGCCAGTACCCAAGGGAGACGGATGAACACTGAAGCTTTCTTT.

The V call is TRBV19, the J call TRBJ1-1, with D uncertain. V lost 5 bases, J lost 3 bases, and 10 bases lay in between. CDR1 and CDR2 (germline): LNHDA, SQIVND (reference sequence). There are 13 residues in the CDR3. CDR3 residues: CASSLVEDTEAFF. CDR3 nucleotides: TGTGCCAGTAGTCTCGTCGAGGACACTGAAGCTTTCTTT.

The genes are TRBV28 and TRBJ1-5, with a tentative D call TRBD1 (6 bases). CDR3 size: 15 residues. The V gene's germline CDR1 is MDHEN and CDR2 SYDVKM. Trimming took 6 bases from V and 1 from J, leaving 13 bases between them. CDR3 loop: CASSSTGRSNQPQHF. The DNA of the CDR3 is TGTGCCAGCAGCTCCACAGGGCGAAGCAATCAGCCCCAGCATTTT. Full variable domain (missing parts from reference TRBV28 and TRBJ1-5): DVKVTQSSRYLVKRTGEKVFLECVQDMDHENMFWYRQDPGLGLRLIYFSYDVKMKEKGDIPEGYSVSREKKERFSLILESASTNQTSMYLCASSSTGRSNQPQHFGDGTRLSIL.

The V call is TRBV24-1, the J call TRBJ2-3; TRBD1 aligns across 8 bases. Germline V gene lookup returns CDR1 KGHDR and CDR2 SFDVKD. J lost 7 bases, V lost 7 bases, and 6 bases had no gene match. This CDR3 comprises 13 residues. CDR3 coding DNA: TGTGCCACCAGCGGACAGGGAGGACATACGCAGTATTTT. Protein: CATSGQGGHTQYF.

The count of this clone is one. The CDR3 DNA reads as TGTGCCAGCAGCGGAGTCAGCGGCTACACCTTC. Encoded protein: CASSGVSGYTF. This chain connects TRBV25-1 to TRBJ1-2; D is undetermined. The CDR3 has 11 amino acids. Germline V gene lookup returns CDR1 MGHDK and CDR2 SYGVNS. The V and J ends lost 6 bases and 8 bases respectively, with 10 bases between them.

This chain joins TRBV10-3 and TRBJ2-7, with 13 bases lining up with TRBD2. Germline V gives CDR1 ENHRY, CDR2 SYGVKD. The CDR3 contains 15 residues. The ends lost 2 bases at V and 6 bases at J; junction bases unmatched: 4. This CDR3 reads CAISEGLAGEGEQYF. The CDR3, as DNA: TGTGCCATCAGTGAGGGACTAGCGGGAGAAGGCGAGCAGTACTTC.

The CDR3 here is CATTNSNTGELFF. The CDR3, as DNA: TGTGCCACCACCAATTCGAACACCGGGGAGCTGTTTTTT. The chain combines TRBV24-1 with TRBJ2-2; D call uncertain. The CDR3 contains 13 residues. Germline CDR1 KGHDR, CDR2 SFDVKD. Trimming pared 8 bases from V and 0 bases from J, leaving 6 bases between.

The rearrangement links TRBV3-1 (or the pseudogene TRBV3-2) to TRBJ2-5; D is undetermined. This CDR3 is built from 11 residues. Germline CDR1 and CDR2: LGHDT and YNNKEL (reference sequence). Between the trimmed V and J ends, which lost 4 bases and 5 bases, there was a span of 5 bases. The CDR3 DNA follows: TGTGCCAGCAGCCGGCGGGAGACCCAGTACTTC. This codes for CASSRRETQYF.

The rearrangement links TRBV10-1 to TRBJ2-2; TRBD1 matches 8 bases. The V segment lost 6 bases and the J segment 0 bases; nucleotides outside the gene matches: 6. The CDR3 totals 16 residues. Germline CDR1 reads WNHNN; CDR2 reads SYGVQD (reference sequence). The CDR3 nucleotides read TGCGCCAGCAGCCGGGACAGGTCTACGAACACCGGGGAGCTGTTTTTT. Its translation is CASSRDRSTNTGELFF.

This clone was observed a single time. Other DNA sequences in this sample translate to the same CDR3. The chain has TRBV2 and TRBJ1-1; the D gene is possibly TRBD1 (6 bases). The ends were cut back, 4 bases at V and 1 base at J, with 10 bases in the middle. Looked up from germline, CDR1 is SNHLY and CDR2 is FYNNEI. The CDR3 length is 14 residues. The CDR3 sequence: CASSVQGWNTEAFF. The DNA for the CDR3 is TGTGCCAGCAGTGTACAGGGATGGAACACTGAAGCTTTCTTT.